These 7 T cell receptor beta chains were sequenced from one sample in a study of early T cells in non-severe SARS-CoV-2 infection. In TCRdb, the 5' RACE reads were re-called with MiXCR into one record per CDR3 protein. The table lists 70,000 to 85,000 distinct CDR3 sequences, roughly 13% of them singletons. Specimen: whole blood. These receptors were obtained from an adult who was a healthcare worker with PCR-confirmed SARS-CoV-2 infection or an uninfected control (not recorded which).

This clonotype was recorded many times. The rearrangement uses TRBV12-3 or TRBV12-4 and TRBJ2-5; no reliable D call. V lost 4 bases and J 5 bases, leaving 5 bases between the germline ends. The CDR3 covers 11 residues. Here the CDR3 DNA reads TGTGCCAGCAGTTCACAGGAGACCCAGTACTTC. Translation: CASSSQETQYF.

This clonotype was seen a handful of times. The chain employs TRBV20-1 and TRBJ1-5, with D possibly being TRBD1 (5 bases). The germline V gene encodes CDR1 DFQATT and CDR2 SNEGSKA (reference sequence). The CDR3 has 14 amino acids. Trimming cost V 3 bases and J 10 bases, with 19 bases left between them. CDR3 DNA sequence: TGCAGTGCTAGCCGGGGGACCCCACGTCAACCCCAGCATTTT. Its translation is CSASRGTPRQPQHF.

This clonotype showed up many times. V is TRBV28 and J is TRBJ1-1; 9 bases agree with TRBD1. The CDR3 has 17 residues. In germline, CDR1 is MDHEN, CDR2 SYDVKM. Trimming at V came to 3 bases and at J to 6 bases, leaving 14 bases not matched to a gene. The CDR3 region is CASSLSMGNRGRAEAFF. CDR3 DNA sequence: TGTGCCAGCAGTTTGAGTATGGGAAACAGGGGGCGGGCTGAAGCTTTCTTT.

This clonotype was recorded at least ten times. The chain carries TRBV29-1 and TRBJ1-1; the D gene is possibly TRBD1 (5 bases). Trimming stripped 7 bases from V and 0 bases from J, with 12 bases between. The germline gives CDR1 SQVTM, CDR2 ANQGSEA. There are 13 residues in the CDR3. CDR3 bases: TGCAGCGCCCGGGTGGGGGTGAACACTGAAGCTTTCTTT. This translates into CSARVGVNTEAFF.

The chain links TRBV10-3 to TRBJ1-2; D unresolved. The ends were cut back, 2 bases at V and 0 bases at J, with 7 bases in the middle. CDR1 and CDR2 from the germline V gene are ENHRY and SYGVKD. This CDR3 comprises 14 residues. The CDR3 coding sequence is TGTGCCATCAGTGAGGTTTCTTCTAACTATGGCTACACCTTC. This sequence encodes CAISEVSSNYGYTF.

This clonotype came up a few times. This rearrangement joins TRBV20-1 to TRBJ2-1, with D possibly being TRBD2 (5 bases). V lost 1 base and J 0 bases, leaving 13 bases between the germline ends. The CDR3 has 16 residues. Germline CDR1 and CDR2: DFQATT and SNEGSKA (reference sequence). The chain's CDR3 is CSARVGSAVSYNEQFF. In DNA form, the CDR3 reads TGCAGTGCTAGAGTTGGTAGCGCGGTCTCCTACAATGAGCAGTTCTTC.

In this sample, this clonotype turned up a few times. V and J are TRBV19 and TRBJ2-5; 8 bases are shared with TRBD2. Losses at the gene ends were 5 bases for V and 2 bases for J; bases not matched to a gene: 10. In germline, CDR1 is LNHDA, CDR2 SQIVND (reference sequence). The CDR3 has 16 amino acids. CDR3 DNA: TGTGCCAGTAGTGTCTTCGAGACTAGCGAACAAGAGACCCAGTACTTC. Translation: CASSVFETSEQETQYF. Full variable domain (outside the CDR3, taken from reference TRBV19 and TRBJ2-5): DGGITQSPKYLFRKEGQNVTLSCEQNLNHDAMYWYRQDPGQGLRLIYYSQIVNDFQKGDIAEGYSVSREKKESFPLTVTSAQKNPTAFYLCASSVFETSEQETQYFGPGTRLLVL.